The 18 T cell receptor beta chains reported below all come from one sample, sequenced in a study of OX40 agonist ivuxolimab in advanced cancers. The method was immunoSEQ multiplex PCR; TCRdb's version includes in-frame clones alone and lacks a portion of them. The table includes about 15,000 clones, roughly 82% detected once. The specimen was CD4+ or CD8+ T cells sorted from blood, collected in a trial of the OX40 agonist ivuxolimab. These receptors all come from an adult with an advanced solid tumor such as melanoma, head and neck, liver or kidney cancer.

The rearrangement joins TRBV27 to TRBJ2-7; possible D gene TRBD2, 5 bases. Germline CDR1 is MNHEY and CDR2 is SMNVEV (reference sequence). The CDR3 spans 14 residues. V was pared by 5 bases and J by 0 bases, with 11 bases between. CDR3 sequence: CASSLRESSYEQYF. The CDR3 DNA reads as TGTGCCAGCAGTCTCCGGGAAAGCTCCTACGAGCAGTACTTC.

The chain recombines TRBV18 with TRBJ2-3, with TRBD1 identical over 7 bases. Germline lookup yields CDR1 KGHSH and CDR2 LQKENI. This CDR3 is built from 14 residues. Unmatched junction bases numbered 8, after V lost 8 bases and J lost 3 bases. CDR3 sequence (DNA): TGTGCCAGCATCCCTGACAGGGAAACAGATACGCAGTATTTT. It specifies CASIPDRETDTQYF.

There are a few counts of this clone. The V gene is TRBV2, the J gene TRBJ1-2; 7 bases map to TRBD1. V trimming: 6 bases; J trimming: 6 bases; junction bases outside the gene matches: 7. Germline CDR1 and CDR2: SNHLY and FYNNEI. The CDR3 consists of 13 residues. The CDR3 bases are TGTGCCAGCAGCCCCGGCAGGGGGAATGGCTACACCTTC. Protein sequence: CASSPGRGNGYTF.

The gene calls are TRBV4-3 and TRBJ1-4, with TRBD1 identical over 7 bases. This CDR3 spans 15 amino acids. Germline CDR1 reads LGHNA; CDR2 reads YSLEER. Unmatched junction bases numbered 10, after V lost 5 bases and J lost 7 bases. CDR3 bases: TGCGCCAGCAGCGCTTACAGGGGATCTGGTGAAAAACTGTTTTTT. Residues: CASSAYRGSGEKLFF.

This chain connects TRBV27 to TRBJ1-5; 8 bases match TRBD1. V lost 7 bases and J lost 5; bases outside the gene matches: 10. From germline, CDR1 is MNHEY and CDR2 SMNVEV (reference sequence). The CDR3 totals 15 residues. The CDR3 sequence is CASILPTGGHQPQHF. The CDR3 DNA sequence: TGTGCCAGCATACTTCCCACAGGGGGGCATCAGCCCCAGCATTTT.

This chain joins TRBV12-5 and TRBJ1-1; D gene ambiguous. Deletions cut 6 bases from V and 11 bases from J, with 13 bases between. CDR3 size: 11 residues. Per the germline V gene, CDR1 is LGHNT and CDR2 is FRNRAP. CDR3 DNA: TGTGCTAGTGGCCCTGTGTTCGGGGCTTTCTTT. This encodes CASGPVFGAFF.

This clone is labeled as medium-sized. The chain uses TRBV6-4 and TRBJ2-7; TRBD1 matches 8 bases. The CDR3 is 13 amino acids. Germline V gene lookup returns CDR1 MRHNA and CDR2 SNTAGT. V dropped 3 bases and J dropped 6; count of bases not matched to a gene: 4. The CDR3 reads CASSENDRGEQYF. The CDR3 region has the DNA TGTGCCAGCAGTGAAAATGACAGGGGCGAGCAGTACTTC.

This chain uses TRBV5-6 with TRBJ2-7, with D perhaps matching TRBD2 (6 bases). The germline CDR1 and CDR2 sequences are SGHDT and YYEEEE. The CDR3 sequence is 18 residues long. The V end was cut by 4 bases, the J end by 4 bases, with 27 bases between. DNA for the CDR3: TGTGCCAGCAGCCGGAGGGCAGGGTCGCTGCGCACTAATTACGAGCAGTACTTC. It translates to CASSRRAGSLRTNYEQYF.

CDR3 region: CASSPTLAGTDTQYF. As DNA, the CDR3 is TGTGCCAGCAGCCCCACCCTCGCCGGCACAGATACGCAGTATTTT. V and J are TRBV7-9 and TRBJ2-3; no reliable D call. The CDR3 consists of 15 residues. V dropped 5 bases and J dropped 1 base, with 13 bases sitting between them. CDR1 and CDR2 from the germline V gene are SEHNR and FQNEAQ (reference sequence).

This chain joins TRBV4-1 and TRBJ2-3; a weak D match, TRBD1 (5 bases). The CDR3 covers 15 residues. From germline, CDR1 is MGHRA and CDR2 YSYEKL. The germline V and J ends were trimmed by 3 bases and 2 bases, with 12 bases remaining between them. CDR3 nucleotide sequence: TGCGCCAGCAGCCATGTTAGGACATCCACAGATACGCAGTATTTT. Its protein product is CASSHVRTSTDTQYF.

The CDR3 region is CASSYSGQGYEQYF. The CDR3 DNA reads TGTGCCAGCAGTTACTCGGGACAGGGCTACGAGCAGTACTTC. The genes are TRBV6-5 and TRBJ2-7, with 9 bases lining up with TRBD1. V was clipped by 0 bases and J by 3 bases; unmatched bases: 0. The CDR3 has 14 residues. Germline V gene sequence: CDR1 MNHEY, CDR2 SVGAGI.

This clone was seen ten or more times. The rearrangement joins TRBV9 to TRBJ1-1; 7 positions agree with TRBD1. CDR3 length: 15 residues. V was clipped by 0 bases and J by 3 bases; unmatched bases: 5. Germline assignment: CDR1 SGDLS and CDR2 YYNGEE. For the CDR3, the DNA is TGTGCCAGCAGCGTAGAAACAGGGGAAGACACTGAAGCTTTCTTT. It specifies CASSVETGEDTEAFF.

The table lists this clone with a few counts. The rearrangement joins TRBV9 to TRBJ2-3, with 7 bases lining up with TRBD2. The CDR3 covers 20 residues. V lost 3 bases and J lost 2; bases outside the gene matches: 21. Germline CDR1 SGDLS, CDR2 YYNGEE. The CDR3 spells CASSDPLGEASGPLTDTQYF. The CDR3 DNA reads as TGTGCCAGCAGCGACCCCTTAGGGGAGGCTAGCGGACCCCTCACAGATACGCAGTATTTT.

The chain recombines TRBV18 with TRBJ2-1, with D possibly called TRBD1 or TRBD2 (5 bases each). This CDR3 spans 16 amino acids. V lost 3 bases and J lost 5, with 17 bases in between. From germline, CDR1 is KGHSH and CDR2 LQKENI. Written as DNA, the CDR3 is TGTGCCAGCTCACCCCTTCTTCGAGGGGCGCACAATGAGCAGTTCTTC. Translating it yields CASSPLLRGAHNEQFF.

The chain recombines TRBV7-5 with TRBJ2-1; TRBD2, the table's D call, lacks a check against the DNA. TRBV7-5 is shown as a pseudogene. The CDR3 length is 16 residues. The CDR3 DNA reads as TGTGCCAGAAGCTTTAAGACGGCTAGCTCCTACAATGAGCAGTTCTTC. Amino acids: CARSFKTASSYNEQFF.

The rearrangement links TRBV27 to TRBJ1-5; D is unclear. V was clipped by 3 bases and J by 0 bases, with 9 bases between them. Germline CDR1 is MNHEY and CDR2 is SMNVEV (reference sequence). CDR3 length: 15 residues. The CDR3 region has the DNA TGTGCCAGCAGTTTGGACGGGTATAGCAATCAGCCCCAGCATTTT. Translation: CASSLDGYSNQPQHF.

The gene calls are TRBV29-1 and TRBJ1-2, with 9 positions matching TRBD1. After removal of 5 bases from V and 7 bases from J, the junction contained 2 bases not matched to a gene. In germline, CDR1 is SQVTM, CDR2 ANQGSEA. The CDR3 extends over 11 amino acids. In DNA form, the CDR3 reads TGCAGCGTTACAGGGGGCTCTGGCTACACCTTC. This translates into CSVTGGSGYTF.

The V gene is TRBV27, the J gene TRBJ2-7; 8 bases map to TRBD1. Germline V gives CDR1 MNHEY, CDR2 SMNVEV (reference sequence). This CDR3 contains 14 residues. V trimming: 2 bases; J trimming: 6 bases; junction bases outside the gene matches: 6. The CDR3 sequence: CASSLGQGRGEQYF. CDR3 coding DNA: TGTGCCAGCAGTTTAGGACAGGGACGAGGCGAGCAGTACTTC.